This T cell receptor beta chain originates from a study of T cell repertoires in cytomegalovirus infection. MiXCR, applied by TCRdb to the reads, yields one record per CDR3 protein. This table has a few hundred thousand distinct CDR3 sequences, roughly 43% appearing once. Whole-study findings and limits: Dominating the ex vivo response were HLA-C-restricted CMV-specific TCR beta clonotypes.

Concerning this clonotype itself: Its antigen is currently unknown.

Between the trimmed V and J ends, which lost 1 base and 3 bases, there was a span of 9 bases. The CDR3 spans 14 residues. In germline, CDR1 is KGHSH, CDR2 LQKENI. The sequence derives from a human donor in good health (CMV status not recorded). Some clones in this sample may be carry-over from other donors' samples. The chain has TRBV18 and TRBJ1-1; D is possibly TRBD1 (5 bases). Sequences were derived from cultured PBMCs, sampled from culture after CMV antigen stimulation. The CDR3 loop is CASSPQGDYTEAFF. The CDR3, as DNA: TGTGCCAGCTCACCACAAGGGGATTACACTGAAGCTTTCTTT.